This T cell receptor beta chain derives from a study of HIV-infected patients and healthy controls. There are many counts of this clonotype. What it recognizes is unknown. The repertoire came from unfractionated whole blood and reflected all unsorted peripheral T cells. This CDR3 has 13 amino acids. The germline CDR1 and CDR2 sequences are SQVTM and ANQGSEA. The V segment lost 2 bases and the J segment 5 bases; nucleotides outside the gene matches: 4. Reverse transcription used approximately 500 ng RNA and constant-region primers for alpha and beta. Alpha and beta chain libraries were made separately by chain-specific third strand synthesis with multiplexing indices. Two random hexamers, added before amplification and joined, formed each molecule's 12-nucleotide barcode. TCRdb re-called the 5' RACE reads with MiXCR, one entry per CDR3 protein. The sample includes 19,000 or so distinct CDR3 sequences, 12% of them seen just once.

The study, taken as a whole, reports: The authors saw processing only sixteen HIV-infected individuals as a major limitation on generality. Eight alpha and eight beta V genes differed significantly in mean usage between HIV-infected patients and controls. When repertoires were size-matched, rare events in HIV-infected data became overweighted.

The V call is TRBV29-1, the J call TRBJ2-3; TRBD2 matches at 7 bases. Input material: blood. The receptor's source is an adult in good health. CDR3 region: CSVEKRGGDTQYF. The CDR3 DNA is TGCAGCGTTGAAAAGCGGGGAGGAGATACGCAGTATTTT.